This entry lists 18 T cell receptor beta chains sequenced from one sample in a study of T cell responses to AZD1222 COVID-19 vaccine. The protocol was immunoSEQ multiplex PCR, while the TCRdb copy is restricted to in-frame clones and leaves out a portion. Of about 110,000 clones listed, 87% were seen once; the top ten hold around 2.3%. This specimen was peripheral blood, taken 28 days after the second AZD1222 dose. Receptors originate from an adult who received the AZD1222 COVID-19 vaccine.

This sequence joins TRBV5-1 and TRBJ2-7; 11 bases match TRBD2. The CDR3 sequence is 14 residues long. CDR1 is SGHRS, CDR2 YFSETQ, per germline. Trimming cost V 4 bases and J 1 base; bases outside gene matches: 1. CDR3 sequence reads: CASSGTSGSYEQYF. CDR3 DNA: TGCGCCAGCAGCGGGACTAGCGGATCCTACGAGCAGTACTTC.

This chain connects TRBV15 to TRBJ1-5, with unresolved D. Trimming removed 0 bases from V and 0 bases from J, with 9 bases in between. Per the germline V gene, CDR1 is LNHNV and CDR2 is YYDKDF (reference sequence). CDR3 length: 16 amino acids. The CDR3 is CATSRERQDSNQPQHF. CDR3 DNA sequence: TGTGCCACCAGCAGAGAGCGCCAGGATAGCAATCAGCCCCAGCATTTT.

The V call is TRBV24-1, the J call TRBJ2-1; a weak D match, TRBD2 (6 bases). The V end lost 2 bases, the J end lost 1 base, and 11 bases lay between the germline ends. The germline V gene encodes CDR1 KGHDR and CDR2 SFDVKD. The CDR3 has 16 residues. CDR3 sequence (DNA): TGTGCCACCAGTGATTCACTTGGACTATCCTACAATGAGCAGTTCTTC. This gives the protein CATSDSLGLSYNEQFF.

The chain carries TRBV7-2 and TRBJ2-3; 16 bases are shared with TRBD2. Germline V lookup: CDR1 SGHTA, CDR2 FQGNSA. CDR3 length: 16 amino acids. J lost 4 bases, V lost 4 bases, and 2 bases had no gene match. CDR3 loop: CASSWGLAGGPDTQYF. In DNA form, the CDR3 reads TGTGCCAGCAGCTGGGGACTAGCGGGAGGGCCAGATACGCAGTATTTT.

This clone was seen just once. CDR3 region: CASSYEEGQPQHF. CDR3 DNA sequence: TGTGCCAGCAGTTACGAGGAAGGACAGCCCCAGCATTTT. This chain uses TRBV6-2 or TRBV6-3 with TRBJ1-5; D is unclear. CDR1 and CDR2 from the germline V gene are MNHEY and SVGEGT. The CDR3 sequence is 13 residues long. V lost 2 bases, J lost 7 bases, and 9 bases lay in between.

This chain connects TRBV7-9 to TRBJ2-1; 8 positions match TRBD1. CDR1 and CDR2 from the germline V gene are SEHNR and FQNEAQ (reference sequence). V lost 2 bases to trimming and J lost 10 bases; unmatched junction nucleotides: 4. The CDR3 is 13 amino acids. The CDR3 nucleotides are TGTGCCAGCAGCTTATCAGGGGGCGGGGAGCAGTTCTTC. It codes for CASSLSGGGEQFF.

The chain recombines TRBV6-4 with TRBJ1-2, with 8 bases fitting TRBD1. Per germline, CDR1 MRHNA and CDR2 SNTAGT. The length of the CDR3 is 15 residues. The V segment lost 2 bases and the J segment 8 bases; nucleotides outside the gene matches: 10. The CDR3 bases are TGTGCCAGCAGTGACGACGGGACAGGTTTGCGAGGCTACACCTTC. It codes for CASSDDGTGLRGYTF.

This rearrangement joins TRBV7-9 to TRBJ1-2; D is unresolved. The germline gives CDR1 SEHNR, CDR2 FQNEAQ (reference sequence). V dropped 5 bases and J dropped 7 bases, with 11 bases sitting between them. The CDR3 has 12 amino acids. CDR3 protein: CASSPPGLGYTF. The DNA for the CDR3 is TGTGCCAGCAGCCCACCAGGCCTTGGCTACACCTTC. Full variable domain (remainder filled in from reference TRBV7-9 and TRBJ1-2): DTGVSQNPRHKITKRGQNVTFRCDPISEHNRLYWYRQTLGQGPEFLTYFQNEAQLEKSRLLSDRFSAERPKGSFSTLEIQRTEQGDSAMYLCASSPPGLGYTFGSGTRLTVV.

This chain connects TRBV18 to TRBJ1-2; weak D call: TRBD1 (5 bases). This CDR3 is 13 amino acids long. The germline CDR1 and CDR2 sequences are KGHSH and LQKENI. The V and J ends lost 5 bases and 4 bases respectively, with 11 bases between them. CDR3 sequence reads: CASSSRDSYGYTF. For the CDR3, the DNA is TGTGCCAGCTCATCCCGGGACTCCTATGGCTACACCTTC.

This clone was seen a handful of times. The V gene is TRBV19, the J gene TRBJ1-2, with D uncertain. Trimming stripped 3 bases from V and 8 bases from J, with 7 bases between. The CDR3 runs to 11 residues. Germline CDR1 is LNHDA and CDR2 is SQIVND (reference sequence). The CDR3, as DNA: TGTGCCAGTAGTATGGCCGAGGGCTACACCTTC. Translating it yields CASSMAEGYTF.

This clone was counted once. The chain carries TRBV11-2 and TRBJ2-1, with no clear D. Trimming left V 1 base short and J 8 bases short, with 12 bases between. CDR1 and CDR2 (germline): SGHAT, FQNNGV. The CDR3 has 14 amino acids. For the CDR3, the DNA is TGTGCCAGCAGCTTAGGAAGCGCCACTGATGAGCAGTTCTTC. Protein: CASSLGSATDEQFF. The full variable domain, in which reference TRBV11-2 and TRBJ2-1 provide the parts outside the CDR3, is EAGVAQSPRYKIIEKRQSVAFWCNPISGHATLYWYQQILGQGPKLLIQFQNNGVVDDSQLPKDRFSAERLKGVDSTLKIQPAKLEDSAVYLCASSLGSATDEQFFGPGTRLTVL.

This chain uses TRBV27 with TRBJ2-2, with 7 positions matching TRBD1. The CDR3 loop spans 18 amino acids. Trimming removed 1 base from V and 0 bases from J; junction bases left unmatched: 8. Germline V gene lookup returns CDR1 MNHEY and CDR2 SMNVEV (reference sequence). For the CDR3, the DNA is TGTGCCAGCAGTTTATACCGTCCGACAGGGACGAACACCGGGGAGCTGTTTTTT. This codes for CASSLYRPTGTNTGELFF.

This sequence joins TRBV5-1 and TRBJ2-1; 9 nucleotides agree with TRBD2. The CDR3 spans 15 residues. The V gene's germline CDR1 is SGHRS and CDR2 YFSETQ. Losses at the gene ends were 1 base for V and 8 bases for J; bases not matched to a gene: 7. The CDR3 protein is CASSLKREVMDEQFF. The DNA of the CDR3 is TGCGCCAGCAGCTTGAAGCGGGAGGTAATGGATGAGCAGTTCTTC.

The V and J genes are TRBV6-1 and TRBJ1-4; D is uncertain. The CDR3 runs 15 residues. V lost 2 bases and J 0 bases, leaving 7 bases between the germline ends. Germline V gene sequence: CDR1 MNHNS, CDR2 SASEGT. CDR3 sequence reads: CASSELKATNEKLFF. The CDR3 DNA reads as TGTGCCAGCAGTGAATTAAAAGCAACTAATGAAAAACTGTTTTTT.

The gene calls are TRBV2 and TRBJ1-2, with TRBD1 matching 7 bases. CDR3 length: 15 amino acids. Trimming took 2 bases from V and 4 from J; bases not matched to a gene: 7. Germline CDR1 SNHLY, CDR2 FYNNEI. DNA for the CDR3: TGTGCCAGCAGTGAACCCCAGGGGGAGGCCTATGGCTACACCTTC. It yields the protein CASSEPQGEAYGYTF.

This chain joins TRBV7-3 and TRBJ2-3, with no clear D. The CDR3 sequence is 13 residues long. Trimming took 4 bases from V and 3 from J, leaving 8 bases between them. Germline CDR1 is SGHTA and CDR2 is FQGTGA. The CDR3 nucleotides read TGTGCCAGCAGCTCAAGCCTGACAGATACGCAGTATTTT. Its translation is CASSSSLTDTQYF.

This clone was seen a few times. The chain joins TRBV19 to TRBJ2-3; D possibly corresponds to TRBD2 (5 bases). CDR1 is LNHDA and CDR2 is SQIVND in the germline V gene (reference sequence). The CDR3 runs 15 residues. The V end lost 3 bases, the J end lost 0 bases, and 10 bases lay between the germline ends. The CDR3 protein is CASSMGAVSTDTQYF. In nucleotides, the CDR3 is TGTGCCAGTAGTATGGGAGCGGTTAGCACAGATACGCAGTATTTT.

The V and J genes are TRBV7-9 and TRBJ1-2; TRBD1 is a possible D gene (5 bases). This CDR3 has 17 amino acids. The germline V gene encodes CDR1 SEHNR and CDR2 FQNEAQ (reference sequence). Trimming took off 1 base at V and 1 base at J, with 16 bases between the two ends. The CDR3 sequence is CASSLGRGVGDNYGYTF. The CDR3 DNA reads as TGTGCCAGCAGCTTAGGAAGGGGCGTTGGTGATAACTATGGCTACACCTTC.